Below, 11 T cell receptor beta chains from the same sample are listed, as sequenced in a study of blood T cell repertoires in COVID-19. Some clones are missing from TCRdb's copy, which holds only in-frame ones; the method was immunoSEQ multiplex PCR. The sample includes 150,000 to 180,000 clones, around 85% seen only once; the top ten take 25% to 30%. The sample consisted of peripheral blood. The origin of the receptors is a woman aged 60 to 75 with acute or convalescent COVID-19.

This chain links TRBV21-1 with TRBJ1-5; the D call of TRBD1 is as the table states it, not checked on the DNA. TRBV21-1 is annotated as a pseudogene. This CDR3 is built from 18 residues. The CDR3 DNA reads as TGTGCCAGCAGCCCGTGTGGAGGGACAGAAGTTTACCATCAGCCCCAGCATTTT. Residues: CASSPCGGTEVYHQPQHF.

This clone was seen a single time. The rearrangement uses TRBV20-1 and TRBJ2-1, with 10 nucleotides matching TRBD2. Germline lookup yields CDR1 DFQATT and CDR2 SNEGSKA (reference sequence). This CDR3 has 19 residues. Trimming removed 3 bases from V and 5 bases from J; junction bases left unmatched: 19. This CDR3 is CSASGWEIRASGGNNEQFF. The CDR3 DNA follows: TGCAGTGCTAGTGGTTGGGAAATTAGGGCTAGCGGGGGTAACAATGAGCAGTTCTTC.

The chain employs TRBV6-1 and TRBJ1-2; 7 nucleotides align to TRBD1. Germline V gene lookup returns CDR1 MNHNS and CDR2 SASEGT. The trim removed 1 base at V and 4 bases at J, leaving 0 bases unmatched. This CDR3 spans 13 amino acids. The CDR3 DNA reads TGTGCCAGCAGTGAAGGACAGGGCTATGGCTACACCTTC. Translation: CASSEGQGYGYTF.

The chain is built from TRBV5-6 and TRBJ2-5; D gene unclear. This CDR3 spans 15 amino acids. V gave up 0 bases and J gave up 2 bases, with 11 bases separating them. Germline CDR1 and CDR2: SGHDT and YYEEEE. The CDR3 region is CASSLGTGSQETQYF. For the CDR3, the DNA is TGTGCCAGCAGCTTGGGAACGGGTTCGCAAGAGACCCAGTACTTC.

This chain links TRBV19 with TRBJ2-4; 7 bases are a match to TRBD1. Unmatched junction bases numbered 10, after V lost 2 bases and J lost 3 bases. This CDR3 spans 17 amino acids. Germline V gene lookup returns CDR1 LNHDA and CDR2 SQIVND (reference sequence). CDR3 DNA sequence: TGTGCCAGTAGTATAAAGACAGGGCAAAATTTCAAAAACATTCAGTACTTC. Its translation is CASSIKTGQNFKNIQYF.

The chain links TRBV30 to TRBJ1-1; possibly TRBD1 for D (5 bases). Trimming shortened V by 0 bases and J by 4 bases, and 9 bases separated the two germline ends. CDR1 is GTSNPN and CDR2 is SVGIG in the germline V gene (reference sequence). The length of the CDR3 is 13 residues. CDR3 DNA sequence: TGTGCCTGGAGTGTTGTAAGGGGCACTGAAGCTTTCTTT. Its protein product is CAWSVVRGTEAFF.

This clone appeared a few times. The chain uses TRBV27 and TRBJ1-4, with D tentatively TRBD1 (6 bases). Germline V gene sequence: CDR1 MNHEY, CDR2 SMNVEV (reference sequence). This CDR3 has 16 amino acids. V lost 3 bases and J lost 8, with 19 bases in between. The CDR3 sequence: CASSFTWDGQGEKLFF. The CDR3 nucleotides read TGTGCCAGCAGTTTCACCTGGGACGGGCAGGGGGAAAAACTGTTTTTT.

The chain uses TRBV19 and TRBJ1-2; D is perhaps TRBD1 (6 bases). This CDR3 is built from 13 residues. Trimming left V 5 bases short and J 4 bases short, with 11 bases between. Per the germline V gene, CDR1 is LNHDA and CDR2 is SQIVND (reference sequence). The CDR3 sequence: CASSPQGSYGYTF. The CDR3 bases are TGTGCCAGTAGTCCACAGGGTTCCTATGGCTACACCTTC.

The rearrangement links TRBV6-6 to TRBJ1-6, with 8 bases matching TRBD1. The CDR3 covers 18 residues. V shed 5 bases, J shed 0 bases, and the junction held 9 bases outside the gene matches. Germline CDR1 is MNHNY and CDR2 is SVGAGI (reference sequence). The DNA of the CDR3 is TGTGCCAGCAGTCTCAAGAGGACAGGGAGCTCCTATAATTCACCCCTCCACTTT. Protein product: CASSLKRTGSSYNSPLHF.

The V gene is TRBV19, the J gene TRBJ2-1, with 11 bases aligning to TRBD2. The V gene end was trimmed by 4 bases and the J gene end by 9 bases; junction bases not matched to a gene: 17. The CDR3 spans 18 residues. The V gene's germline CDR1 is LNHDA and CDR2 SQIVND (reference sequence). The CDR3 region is CASSTRLTSGVRSGEQFF. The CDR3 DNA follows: TGTGCCAGTAGTACACGACTGACTAGCGGGGTAAGGTCGGGTGAGCAGTTCTTC.

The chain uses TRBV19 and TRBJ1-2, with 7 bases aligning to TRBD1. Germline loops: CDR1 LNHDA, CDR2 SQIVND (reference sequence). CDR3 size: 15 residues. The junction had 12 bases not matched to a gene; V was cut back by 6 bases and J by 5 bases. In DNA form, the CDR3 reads TGTGCCAGTAGGACGATGGGGACAGAAGATTATGGCTACACCTTC. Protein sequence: CASRTMGTEDYGYTF.